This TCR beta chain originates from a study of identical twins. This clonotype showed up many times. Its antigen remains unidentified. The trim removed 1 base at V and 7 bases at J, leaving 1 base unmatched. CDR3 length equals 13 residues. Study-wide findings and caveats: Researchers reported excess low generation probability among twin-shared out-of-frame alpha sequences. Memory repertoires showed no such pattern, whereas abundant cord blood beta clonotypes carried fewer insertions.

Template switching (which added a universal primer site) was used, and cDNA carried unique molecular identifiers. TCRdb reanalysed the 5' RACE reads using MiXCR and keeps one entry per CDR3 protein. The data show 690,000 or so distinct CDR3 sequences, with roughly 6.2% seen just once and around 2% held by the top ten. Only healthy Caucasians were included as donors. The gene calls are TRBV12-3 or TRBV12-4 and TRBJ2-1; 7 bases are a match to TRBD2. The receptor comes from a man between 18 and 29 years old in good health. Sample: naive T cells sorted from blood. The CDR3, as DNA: TGTGCCAGCAGTTTAGTTAGCGGGAATGAGCAGTTCTTC. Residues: CASSLVSGNEQFF.